Following are 24 T cell receptor beta chains from one sample sequenced in a study of cytomegalovirus exposure and HLA in healthy donors (dated by TCRdb to the late 2010s). The protocol used for the library was the immunoSEQ multiplex PCR assay. The multiplex PCR relied on a mix of 60 forward primers for TCR Vbeta segments and 13 reverse primers for TCR Jbeta segments. TCRdb mirrors the immuneACCESS table, restricted to in-frame sequences. Some clones are absent from its copies; in checked studies, under half trace to an unresolved V gene, and the reason for the others is unknown. This sample's table carries 150,000 to 200,000 clones. Roughly 1.9% of the sample goes to the ten largest clones. Sequenced material: PBMCs. Receptors were obtained from a man aged 30 to 39 in good health and CMV-seronegative.

This chain links TRBV5-1 with TRBJ2-5, with TRBD1 matching over 11 bases. V shed 4 bases, J shed 5 bases, and the junction held 10 bases outside the gene matches. There are 16 residues in the CDR3. CDR1 SGHRS and CDR2 YFSETQ come from the germline V gene. For the CDR3, the DNA is TGCGCCAGCAGCCTAAGGACAGGGGGCTCGGGGGAGACCCAGTACTTC. This gives the protein CASSLRTGGSGETQYF.

This sequence joins TRBV7-9 and TRBJ2-1; 9 bases are shared with TRBD2. The CDR3 extends over 16 amino acids. J was trimmed by 9 bases and V by 5 bases; bases with no gene match: 14. Germline assignment: CDR1 SEHNR and CDR2 FQNEAQ (reference sequence). In DNA form, the CDR3 reads TGTGCCAGCAGCCGAGTAGCGGGAGTTTCGTTTCGTGAGCAGTTCTTC. Protein: CASSRVAGVSFREQFF.

The chain is built from TRBV10-2 and TRBJ2-7; TRBD1 matches at 9 bases. The CDR3 length is 14 residues. The trim removed 4 bases at V and 4 bases at J, leaving 5 bases unmatched. From germline, CDR1 is WSHSY and CDR2 SAAADI. CDR3 protein: CASSGQGVGYEQYF. CDR3 DNA sequence: TGCGCCAGCAGTGGACAGGGGGTTGGGTACGAGCAGTACTTC.

The rearrangement uses TRBV7-9 and TRBJ2-3, with D tentatively TRBD2 (6 bases). The germline V gene encodes CDR1 SEHNR and CDR2 FQNEAQ (reference sequence). V gave up 3 bases and J gave up 3 bases, with 13 bases separating them. The CDR3 spans 15 residues. As DNA, the CDR3 is TGTGCCAGCAGCTTTGGAGGGGCCAGGACAGATACGCAGTATTTT. Translation gives CASSFGGARTDTQYF.

J is TRBJ2-3 and V is TRBV6-1; TRBD2 aligns across 9 bases. This CDR3 comprises 17 residues. Losses at the gene ends were 4 bases for V and 10 bases for J; bases not matched to a gene: 18. The germline CDR1 and CDR2 sequences are MNHNS and SASEGT. As DNA, the CDR3 is TGTGCCAGCAGTGGGCGTGGGCGGGAGGGCAGAGGTGGGGCGCAGTATTTT. It specifies CASSGRGREGRGGAQYF.

The CDR3 DNA follows: TGTGCCAGCAGCGGACCGGGACAGGGACGTGCTGAAGCTTTCTTT. Translation: CASSGPGQGRAEAFF. The V call is TRBV7-2, the J call TRBJ1-1; 9 positions match TRBD1. The CDR3 covers 15 residues. Unmatched junction bases numbered 10, after V lost 5 bases and J lost 6 bases. CDR1 and CDR2 (germline): SGHTA, FQGNSA.

The V call is TRBV29-1, the J call TRBJ1-3, with 7 positions matching TRBD1. The CDR3 covers 14 residues. Germline values: CDR1 SQVTM, CDR2 ANQGSEA. The V gene end was trimmed by 6 bases and the J gene end by 4 bases; junction bases not matched to a gene: 9. The CDR3 here is CSVSRLGQGNTIYF. DNA for the CDR3: TGCAGCGTAAGCCGCCTGGGACAGGGAAACACCATATATTTT.

V and J are TRBV12-2 and TRBJ2-5; the listed D gene, TRBD2, was not tested against the DNA. TRBV12-2 is recorded as a pseudogene. The CDR3 consists of 15 residues. The CDR3 loop reads CASRRILAGQETQYF. The CDR3 DNA reads TGTGCAAGTCGCAGGATACTTGCGGGACAAGAGACCCAGTACTTC.

V gene TRBV5-1 combines with J gene TRBJ1-1, with D possibly matching TRBD1 (6 bases). CDR3 length: 17 residues. The V gene lost 0 bases and the J gene lost 1 base, with 16 bases spanning the gap. Germline V gene lookup returns CDR1 SGHRS and CDR2 YFSETQ. CDR3 in amino acids: CASSLAGGRGSNTEAFF. DNA for the CDR3: TGCGCCAGCAGCTTGGCCGGAGGCAGGGGATCGAACACTGAAGCTTTCTTT.

The genes are TRBV6-5 and TRBJ1-4, with D perhaps matching TRBD1 (6 bases). Germline V gene lookup returns CDR1 MNHEY and CDR2 SVGAGI. This CDR3 has 15 amino acids. The V end lost 6 bases, the J end lost 6 bases, and 17 bases lay between the germline ends. The CDR3 bases are TGTGCCAGCAGGCAACAGGGTATGGTCGATGAAAAACTGTTTTTT. This gives the protein CASRQQGMVDEKLFF.

J is TRBJ2-7 and V is TRBV7-8, with a tentative D call TRBD1 (7 bases). Germline V gene lookup returns CDR1 SGHVS and CDR2 FQNEAQ. Trimming pared 5 bases from V and 1 base from J, leaving 15 bases between. The CDR3 has 15 amino acids. This CDR3 reads CASSKQGGLSYEQYF. The CDR3 coding sequence is TGTGCCAGCAGCAAGCAGGGGGGATTGTCCTACGAGCAGTACTTC.

The CDR3 sequence is CASSPGTGRFNEQFF. The DNA of the CDR3 is TGTGCCAGCAGTCCCGGGACAGGGCGTTTCAATGAGCAGTTCTTC. The V and J genes are TRBV6-5 and TRBJ2-1; 9 bases line up with TRBD1. The CDR3 sequence is 15 residues long. Germline CDR1 reads MNHEY; CDR2 reads SVGAGI. V dropped 5 bases and J dropped 6; count of bases not matched to a gene: 8.

The rearrangement joins TRBV10-2 to TRBJ2-1; TRBD2 aligns across 11 bases. The CDR3 covers 16 residues. The J segment lost 9 bases and the V segment lost 2 bases, leaving 9 bases of the junction unmatched. CDR1 is WSHSY, CDR2 SAAADI, per germline. CDR3 in DNA: TGCGCCAGCAGTGAGGCTAGCGGGAGGACCCCCCTTGAGCAGTTCTTC. Translation gives CASSEASGRTPLEQFF.

V usage is TRBV27 and J usage is TRBJ2-7, with 7 bases matching TRBD2. CDR3 length: 16 amino acids. V lost 5 bases to trimming and J lost 0 bases; unmatched junction nucleotides: 10. Per germline, CDR1 MNHEY and CDR2 SMNVEV (reference sequence). The CDR3 DNA is TGTGCCAGCAGTCCTCTTGGCGGGAGAAGCTCCTACGAGCAGTACTTC. Amino acids: CASSPLGGRSSYEQYF.

The rearrangement links TRBV29-1 to TRBJ2-7; TRBD1 aligns across 10 bases. Trimming removed 4 bases from V and 3 bases from J; junction bases left unmatched: 3. This CDR3 spans 13 amino acids. Looked up from germline, CDR1 is SQVTM and CDR2 is ANQGSEA. In DNA, the CDR3 is TGCAGCGTTGGACAGGGGGCAATCTACGAGCAGTACTTC. Residues: CSVGQGAIYEQYF.

The rearrangement joins TRBV11-1 to TRBJ1-1, with 9 bases lining up with TRBD1. The CDR3 has 15 residues. The germline V gene encodes CDR1 SGHAT and CDR2 FQDESV (reference sequence). The J segment lost 2 bases and the V segment lost 4 bases, leaving 5 bases of the junction unmatched. The CDR3: CASSWQDRGNTEAFF. The CDR3 nucleotides read TGTGCCAGCAGCTGGCAGGACAGGGGCAACACTGAAGCTTTCTTT.

The V gene is TRBV10-3, the J gene TRBJ2-1, with TRBD2 matching over 12 bases. Trimming removed 6 bases from V and 1 base from J; junction bases left unmatched: 4. CDR3 length equals 16 residues. Germline lookup yields CDR1 ENHRY and CDR2 SYGVKD. CDR3 nucleotide sequence: TGTGCCATCAGCATGACTAGCGGGAGTTCCTACAATGAGCAGTTCTTC. Its translation is CAISMTSGSSYNEQFF.

This sequence joins TRBV4-1 and TRBJ1-1; D might be TRBD1 (6 bases). The CDR3 consists of 15 residues. The V gene lost 0 bases and the J gene lost 6 bases, with 14 bases spanning the gap. Germline CDR1 and CDR2: MGHRA and YSYEKL. The CDR3 is CASSQDRWGPAEAFF. CDR3 sequence (DNA): TGCGCCAGCAGCCAAGATAGATGGGGGCCTGCTGAAGCTTTCTTT.

Regarding this clone: Distinct nucleotide sequences in the sample also encode this CDR3. The chain combines TRBV6-1 with TRBJ2-2; TRBD2 matches 7 bases. The CDR3 runs to 16 residues. With 2 bases clipped from V and 5 bases from J, the junction kept 8 bases outside the gene matches. Looked up from germline, CDR1 is MNHNS and CDR2 is SASEGT. The CDR3 spells CASSELWRENTGELFF. CDR3 DNA: TGTGCCAGCAGTGAACTTTGGCGGGAGAATACCGGGGAGCTGTTTTTT.

This chain links TRBV10-3 with TRBJ2-3, with a tentative D call TRBD1 (6 bases). Germline assignment: CDR1 ENHRY and CDR2 SYGVKD. The ends were cut back, 0 bases at V and 6 bases at J, with 13 bases in the middle. The length of the CDR3 is 15 residues. CDR3 sequence reads: CAISESGGEVDTQYF. CDR3 DNA sequence: TGTGCCATCAGTGAGTCAGGGGGAGAGGTTGATACGCAGTATTTT.

The V and J genes are TRBV15 and TRBJ2-5, with TRBD1 identical over 8 bases. The tail of the sequence fits TRBJ2-7 better, so the J call may be wrong. This CDR3 contains 15 residues. The germline gives CDR1 LNHNV, CDR2 YYDKDF (reference sequence). CDR3 in DNA: TGTGCCACCAGCAGAAGGACAGGGATTAGTTACGAGCAGTACTTC. Protein product: CATSRRTGISYEQYF.

The V and J genes are TRBV11-3 and TRBJ2-1; 12 bases fit TRBD2. V was pared by 1 base and J by 9 bases, with 4 bases of the junction left unmatched. The CDR3 extends over 15 amino acids. Looked up from germline, CDR1 is SGHNT and CDR2 is YENEEA. The CDR3, as DNA: TGTGCCAGCAGCTTAGGGACTAGCGGGATAACTGAGCAGTTCTTC. Translating it yields CASSLGTSGITEQFF.

The chain employs TRBV6-5 and TRBJ2-7; 8 bases align to TRBD1. This CDR3 spans 12 amino acids. Trimming cost V 7 bases and J 7 bases; bases outside gene matches: 6. Per germline, CDR1 MNHEY and CDR2 SVGAGI. DNA for the CDR3: TGTGCCAGCAAATTGTGGACAGGGGAGCAGTACTTC. As protein: CASKLWTGEQYF.

The chain uses TRBV28 and TRBJ2-5, with D perhaps TRBD2 (5 bases). The CDR3 is 14 amino acids. Between the trimmed V and J ends, which lost 5 bases and 4 bases, there was a span of 14 bases. Germline V CDR1 and CDR2: MDHEN, SYDVKM. The DNA of the CDR3 is TGTGCCAGCAGTCTACATGGGAGAGCAGAGACCCAGTACTTC. Residues: CASSLHGRAETQYF.